The 25 T cell receptor beta chains reported below all come from one sample, sequenced in a study of blood T cell repertoires in COVID-19. The data were produced by immunoSEQ multiplex PCR, yet TCRdb's version contains in-frame clones alone and is incomplete. The repertoire has about 190,000 clones, 79% of them found once; the top ten carry roughly 17%. Sequenced material: peripheral blood. The receptors here all came from a man aged 55 to 70 with active or convalescent COVID-19.

The chain couples TRBV7-9 to TRBJ2-1; D not resolved. The CDR3 is 11 residues long. Trimming removed 6 bases at V and 8 bases at J, with 8 bases between. The germline V gene encodes CDR1 SEHNR and CDR2 FQNEAQ (reference sequence). CDR3 region: CASRARYEQFF. CDR3 nucleotide sequence: TGTGCCAGCAGAGCCAGGTATGAGCAGTTCTTC.

The V call is TRBV7-3, the J call TRBJ2-1, with D possibly TRBD2 on 7 matching bases. The CDR3 has 15 residues. V was trimmed by 4 bases and J by 7 bases, leaving 17 bases between them. The germline CDR1 and CDR2 sequences are SGHTA and FQGTGA. CDR3 in amino acids: CASSSRGGQWNEQFF. Here the CDR3 DNA reads TGTGCCAGCAGCTCAAGGGGGGGTCAATGGAATGAGCAGTTCTTC.

This clone was found once. The chain is built from TRBV10-3 and TRBJ1-4, with D possibly TRBD1 on 6 matching bases. The CDR3 loop spans 14 amino acids. V lost 5 bases and J lost 7, with 14 bases in between. Germline CDR1 ENHRY, CDR2 SYGVKD. CDR3 in amino acids: CAISTGSTGEKLFF. CDR3 in DNA: TGTGCCATCAGTACAGGGAGCACCGGTGAAAAACTGTTTTTT.

The chain carries TRBV6-2 or TRBV6-3 and TRBJ1-1; D perhaps matches TRBD1 (5 bases). The CDR3 length is 13 residues. The germline gives CDR1 MNHEY, CDR2 SVGEGT. Trimming cost V 5 bases and J 3 bases, with 10 bases left between them. In DNA, the CDR3 is TGTGCCAGCAGTCGGGTCAGGGACACTGAAGCTTTCTTT. This sequence encodes CASSRVRDTEAFF.

The chain joins TRBV19 to TRBJ1-2; no reliable D call. With 5 bases removed from V and 2 bases from J, the gap between germline ends came to 9 bases. Germline V gene data show CDR1 as LNHDA and CDR2 as SQIVND (reference sequence). The CDR3 runs to 13 residues. DNA of the CDR3: TGTGCCAGTAGTGACACAGACAACTATGGCTACACCTTC. Its translation: CASSDTDNYGYTF. The variable domain in full, with the rest retrieved from reference TRBV19 and TRBJ1-2, is DGGITQSPKYLFRKEGQNVTLSCEQNLNHDAMYWYRQDPGQGLRLIYYSQIVNDFQKGDIAEGYSVSREKKESFPLTVTSAQKNPTAFYLCASSDTDNYGYTFGSGTRLTVV.

V usage is TRBV5-4 and J usage is TRBJ2-5, with 14 bases fitting TRBD2. This CDR3 comprises 16 residues. V lost 4 bases, J lost 4 bases, and 6 bases stayed unmatched. CDR1 and CDR2 from the germline V gene are SGHNT and YYREEE (reference sequence). The DNA of the CDR3 is TGTGCCAGCAGCGAAGGGACTAGCGGGAGTGGAGAGACCCAGTACTTC. Translated: CASSEGTSGSGETQYF.

The rearrangement uses TRBV7-8 and TRBJ2-7; D call uncertain. Germline CDR1 reads SGHVS; CDR2 reads FQNEAQ. The CDR3 has 14 residues. V was pared by 0 bases and J by 2 bases, with 8 bases between. The CDR3 reads CASSLARTAYEQYF. CDR3 sequence (DNA): TGTGCCAGCAGCTTAGCGCGAACAGCCTACGAGCAGTACTTC.

V and J are TRBV7-2 and TRBJ2-5, with 14 bases matching TRBD2. The V and J ends lost 5 bases and 4 bases, in that order; junction bases with no gene match: 3. Germline-derived CDR1 and CDR2 are SGHTA and FQGNSA. The CDR3 has 15 residues. CDR3 amino acids: CASSGGLAGVETQYF. The CDR3 DNA reads TGTGCCAGCAGCGGGGGACTAGCGGGAGTAGAGACCCAGTACTTC.

The rearrangement links TRBV28 to TRBJ2-7; possible D gene TRBD1, 5 bases. CDR3 length: 15 amino acids. V lost 5 bases and J 3 bases, leaving 17 bases between the germline ends. In germline, CDR1 is MDHEN, CDR2 SYDVKM. In DNA form, the CDR3 reads TGTGCCAGCAGTCCCCCCGAAGGGGATAACTACGAGCAGTACTTC. Amino acid sequence: CASSPPEGDNYEQYF.

The chain has TRBV5-1 and TRBJ2-5; 16 bases match TRBD2. Germline CDR1 reads SGHRS; CDR2 reads YFSETQ. The CDR3 runs to 15 residues. Trimming cost V 3 bases and J 5 bases; bases outside gene matches: 1. The CDR3 nucleotides are TGCGCCAGCAGCTGGGGACTAGCGGGAGGGGAGACCCAGTACTTC. Its protein product is CASSWGLAGGETQYF.

The V call is TRBV7-2, the J call TRBJ1-2; no reliable D call. This CDR3 spans 14 amino acids. Trimming took 1 base from V and 3 from J, leaving 9 bases between them. The germline V gene encodes CDR1 SGHTA and CDR2 FQGNSA. CDR3 protein: CASSLGQAYYGYTF. The DNA of the CDR3 is TGTGCCAGCAGCTTAGGGCAGGCGTACTATGGCTACACCTTC.

V gene TRBV29-1 combines with J gene TRBJ1-1; TRBD1 might be the D (6 bases). Germline V lookup: CDR1 SQVTM, CDR2 ANQGSEA. The V end was cut by 4 bases, the J end by 4 bases, with 19 bases between. The CDR3 is made up of 15 amino acids. The CDR3 DNA reads TGCAGCGTTGTAGCGGGGGGCCTTGGGGGCACTGAAGCTTTCTTT. Amino acid sequence: CSVVAGGLGGTEAFF.

The chain employs TRBV5-1 and TRBJ1-6; D may be TRBD1 (6 bases). The CDR3 is 14 amino acids. V was pared by 4 bases and J by 10 bases, with 15 bases between. Germline CDR1 reads SGHRS; CDR2 reads YFSETQ. Here the CDR3 reads CASSTGTGNSPLHF. The CDR3 DNA reads TGCGCCAGCAGCACCGGAACAGGGAACTCACCCCTCCACTTT.

The genes are TRBV5-1 and TRBJ1-4, with 7 bases matching TRBD1. The CDR3 sequence is 14 residues long. Per germline, CDR1 SGHRS and CDR2 YFSETQ. The trim removed 3 bases at V and 4 bases at J, leaving 3 bases unmatched. The CDR3 DNA is TGCGCCAGCAGCTCAGGGGGGAGTAATGAAAAACTGTTTTTT. This sequence encodes CASSSGGSNEKLFF.

V and J are TRBV12-3 or TRBV12-4 and TRBJ2-4, with D possibly matching TRBD1 (6 bases). V dropped 5 bases and J dropped 7 bases, with 12 bases sitting between them. This CDR3 spans 13 amino acids. In nucleotides, the CDR3 is TGTGCCAGCAGTCGGGGACACGGGAACATTCAGTACTTC. Amino acids: CASSRGHGNIQYF.

The chain carries TRBV28 and TRBJ1-1; tentatively, D is TRBD1 (5 bases). The CDR3 spans 16 residues. CDR1 is MDHEN and CDR2 is SYDVKM in the germline V gene. V lost 4 bases and J lost 0, with 15 bases in between. The CDR3 DNA follows: TGTGCCAGCAGTTCCTCGGGGGTGGTTTTGAACACTGAAGCTTTCTTT. It is translated as CASSSSGVVLNTEAFF.

The V call is TRBV5-1, the J call TRBJ1-2; TRBD1 matches 11 bases. The CDR3 is 15 amino acids. J lost 7 bases, V lost 4 bases, and 9 bases had no gene match. The germline V gene has CDR1 SGHRS and CDR2 YFSETQ. The CDR3 sequence: CASSRDRGMIAGYTF. Here the CDR3 DNA reads TGCGCCAGCAGCCGGGACAGGGGGATGATTGCTGGCTACACCTTC.

The chain carries TRBV5-5 and TRBJ2-5, with 8 bases identical to TRBD1. CDR1 SGHKS and CDR2 YYEKEE come from the germline V gene (reference sequence). This CDR3 region has 15 residues. V lost 1 base, J lost 4 bases, and 6 bases stayed unmatched. As DNA, the CDR3 is TGTGCCAGCAGCTTGATAATACAGGGGGGAGAGACCCAGTACTTC. Its translation is CASSLIIQGGETQYF.

This rearrangement joins TRBV5-1 to TRBJ2-1, with 8 positions matching TRBD1. This CDR3 contains 14 residues. Per germline, CDR1 SGHRS and CDR2 YFSETQ. V lost 4 bases to trimming and J lost 7 bases; unmatched junction nucleotides: 7. CDR3 DNA: TGCGCCAGCAGCGCCGGACAGGGAGTTAATGAGCAGTTCTTC. It yields the protein CASSAGQGVNEQFF.

In this sample, this clone turned up a few times. The identical CDR3 is also encoded by other nucleotide sequences in the sample. The chain combines TRBV19 with TRBJ1-5; 7 bases agree with TRBD1. Germline trimming cut 4 bases from V and 3 bases from J; bases unmatched to any gene: 3. Looked up from germline, CDR1 is LNHDA and CDR2 is SQIVND (reference sequence). CDR3 size: 14 residues. CDR3 DNA sequence: TGTGCCAGTAGTACGACAGGGTTCAATCAGCCCCAGCATTTT. Its translation is CASSTTGFNQPQHF.

The genes are TRBV27 and TRBJ1-5; 9 bases agree with TRBD1. The germline gives CDR1 MNHEY, CDR2 SMNVEV (reference sequence). The J segment lost 2 bases and the V segment lost 8 bases, leaving 4 bases of the junction unmatched. This CDR3 comprises 14 residues. The CDR3 spells CASGTGWGNQPQHF. CDR3 bases: TGTGCCAGCGGGACAGGGTGGGGCAATCAGCCCCAGCATTTT.

The rearrangement links TRBV23-1 to TRBJ2-1; 10 bases line up with TRBD2. TRBV23-1 is flagged as an ORF with uncertain function. The CDR3 sequence is 19 residues long. Trimming took 0 bases from V and 2 from J; bases not matched to a gene: 10. For the CDR3, the DNA is TGCGCCAGCAGTCAATCGTGGGCTAGCGGGAGCCGGGCCTACAATGAGCAGTTCTTC. It encodes CASSQSWASGSRAYNEQFF.

The chain joins TRBV6-4 to TRBJ1-5; TRBD1 is a possible D gene (6 bases). V gave up 4 bases and J gave up 4 bases, with 8 bases separating them. The CDR3 runs 13 residues. Germline V gene sequence: CDR1 MRHNA, CDR2 SNTAGT. The CDR3 loop is CASSVGANQPQHF. CDR3 sequence (DNA): TGTGCCAGCAGTGTGGGGGCGAATCAGCCCCAGCATTTT.

This sequence joins TRBV28 and TRBJ2-3; maybe TRBD2 (5 bases). CDR1 MDHEN and CDR2 SYDVKM come from the germline V gene. V was pared by 5 bases and J by 1 base, with 10 bases between. CDR3 length: 14 amino acids. The CDR3 loop is CASSDYQGTDTQYF. The CDR3 nucleotides read TGTGCCAGCAGTGACTACCAGGGCACAGATACGCAGTATTTT.

The rearrangement uses TRBV3-1 (or the pseudogene TRBV3-2) and TRBJ2-1; 9 bases are shared with TRBD2. The CDR3 spans 17 residues. Germline CDR1 LGHDT, CDR2 YNNKEL (reference sequence). V gave up 1 base and J gave up 8 bases; unmatched junction bases: 12. The CDR3: CASSQGLAEGTWDEQFF. Here the CDR3 DNA reads TGTGCCAGCAGCCAAGGACTAGCGGAGGGGACCTGGGATGAGCAGTTCTTC.